What follows are 32 T cell receptor beta chains derived from one specimen sequenced in a study of metastatic and nonmetastatic thyroid tumors. Treatment of any kind had been given to no patient before thyroid surgery. TCRdb re-called clones via MiXCR from the PCR reads. The table includes 50,000 to 65,000 clones, less than 5% detected once. Sequenced: blood. The receptor source for this set is a female donor with papillary thyroid cancer or a benign thyroid nodule (not recorded which). Some clones in this sample may be carry-over from other donors' samples.

This clone occurred many times. This clone may be a read error of a much larger clone one base away. J is TRBJ2-2 and V is TRBV19; D not certain. The ends were cut back, 6 bases at V and 5 bases at J, with 22 bases in the middle. The CDR3 covers 17 residues. Per germline, CDR1 LNHDA and CDR2 SQIVND (reference sequence). CDR3 coding DNA: TGTGCCAGTAGCCGGCCCAGTATGTGGGAAGAAACCGGGGAGCTGTTTTTT. Its protein product is CASSRPSMWEETGELFF. Looking up the rest from reference TRBV19 and TRBJ2-2 gives the full variable domain: DGGITQSPKYLFRKEGQNVTLSCEQNLNHDAMYWYRQDPGQGLRLIYYSQIVNDFQKGDIAEGYSVSREKKESFPLTVTSAQKNPTAFYLCASSRPSMWEETGELFFGEGSRLTVL.

This clone was detected many times. J is TRBJ2-3 and V is TRBV9; 15 nucleotides line up with TRBD2. V lost 2 bases, J lost 3 bases, and 1 base stayed unmatched. CDR1 and CDR2 (germline): SGDLS, YYNGEE. The CDR3 length is 16 residues. CDR3 in amino acids: CASSVGTSGRTDTQYF. CDR3 sequence (DNA): TGTGCCAGCAGCGTTGGGACTAGCGGGAGGACAGATACGCAGTATTTT.

This clone is medium-sized (0.01 to 0.1%) by share. The chain employs TRBV12-3 or TRBV12-4 and TRBJ1-2, with a tentative D call TRBD1 (6 bases). V gave up 6 bases and J gave up 5 bases, with 10 bases separating them. The CDR3 runs to 12 residues. The CDR3, as DNA: TGTGCCAGCAGCAGGGGAAGGTATGGCTACACCTTC. Its protein product is CASSRGRYGYTF.

The table lists this clone with a few counts. The chain recombines TRBV27 with TRBJ1-2; D might be TRBD1 (5 bases). Per germline, CDR1 MNHEY and CDR2 SMNVEV (reference sequence). V lost 7 bases, J lost 5 bases, and 11 bases lay in between. The CDR3 contains 12 residues. The CDR3 here is CASKGGHYGYTF. For the CDR3, the DNA is TGTGCCAGCAAGGGAGGACATTATGGCTACACCTTC.

The chain has TRBV12-3 or TRBV12-4 and TRBJ1-6; TRBD1 matches 7 bases. V gave up 5 bases and J gave up 0 bases; unmatched junction bases: 7. This CDR3 spans 17 amino acids. CDR3 sequence (DNA): TGTGCCAGCAGTAGGACAGGAGGATTCTCCTATAATTCACCCCTCCACTTT. Translating it yields CASSRTGGFSYNSPLHF.

This chain's CDR3 is CASSLSHSSRETQYF. In DNA, the CDR3 is TGTGCCAGCAGTTTATCCCACTCTAGCAGGGAGACCCAGTACTTC. The V call is TRBV27, the J call TRBJ2-5; D perhaps matches TRBD2 (5 bases). The length of the CDR3 is 15 residues. The germline V gene encodes CDR1 MNHEY and CDR2 SMNVEV (reference sequence). V was shortened by 0 bases and J by 5 bases, with 13 bases between the two germline ends.

The chain joins TRBV25-1 to TRBJ1-2; D is possibly TRBD1 (6 bases). The germline V and J ends were trimmed by 6 bases and 2 bases, with 13 bases remaining between them. CDR1 and CDR2 from the germline V gene are MGHDK and SYGVNS. The CDR3 covers 14 residues. CDR3 residues: CASREGGLNYGYTF. The CDR3 DNA reads as TGTGCCAGCAGGGAAGGGGGTCTAAACTATGGCTACACCTTC.

This clone was observed at least ten times. V and J are TRBV5-1 and TRBJ2-2; D may be TRBD2 (7 bases). V was clipped by 0 bases and J by 4 bases, with 13 bases between them. The CDR3 extends over 16 amino acids. Germline CDR1 is SGHRS and CDR2 is YFSETQ. CDR3 nucleotides: TGCGCCAGCAGCTTGGTCGCGGGGGCCGTCACCGGGGAGCTGTTTTTT. Translating gives CASSLVAGAVTGELFF. The entire variable domain, with the rest obtained from reference TRBV5-1 and TRBJ2-2, is as follows: KAGVTQTPRYLIKTRGQQVTLSCSPISGHRSVSWYQQTPGQGLQFLFEYFSETQRNKGNFPGRFSGRQFSNSRSEMNVSTLELGDSALYLCASSLVAGAVTGELFFGEGSRLTVL.

This clone was observed a handful of times. A clone one base away is much larger, so this may be a read error. The rearrangement uses TRBV20-1 and TRBJ2-1; 8 bases fit TRBD2. This CDR3 region has 16 residues. In germline, CDR1 is DFQATT, CDR2 SNEGSKA (reference sequence). J was trimmed by 5 bases and V by 5 bases; bases with no gene match: 14. DNA of the CDR3: TGCAGTGCTTTTACCTCGGGACCAGCGGGGGACAATGAGCAGTTCTTC. Translation gives CSAFTSGPAGDNEQFF.

This clone was counted ten times or more. The V gene is TRBV5-1, the J gene TRBJ2-2; D not resolved. Trimming shortened V by 2 bases and J by 3 bases, and 14 bases separated the two germline ends. The CDR3 runs to 16 residues. Germline CDR1 reads SGHRS; CDR2 reads YFSETQ. The CDR3 DNA is TGCGCCAGCAGCTTTTTGCTCGTAGGATACACCGGGGAGCTGTTTTTT. Its protein is CASSFLLVGYTGELFF.

This clone was seen more than once but under ten times. The CDR3 DNA follows: TGTGCCAGCAGTGAAGAAGTTTATGGTTATCGTTCACCCCTCCACTTT. Translation: CASSEEVYGYRSPLHF. This chain connects TRBV6-1 to TRBJ1-6; the D is unclear. The CDR3 loop spans 16 amino acids. V shed 1 base and J shed 9 bases, with 16 bases lying between them. Germline V CDR1 and CDR2: MNHNS, SASEGT.

This clone occurred a few times. The V call is TRBV6-1, the J call TRBJ1-2; D possibly corresponds to TRBD1 (6 bases). The V gene's germline CDR1 is MNHNS and CDR2 SASEGT. V dropped 2 bases and J dropped 8 bases, with 12 bases sitting between them. The CDR3 is 13 amino acids. The CDR3 coding sequence is TGTGCCAGCAGTGAAAACAGGGTAAACGGCTACACCTTC. Residues: CASSENRVNGYTF.

This clone was recorded at least ten times. This sequence joins TRBV30 and TRBJ1-6; no definite D call. Germline assignment: CDR1 GTSNPN and CDR2 SVGIG (reference sequence). Deletions cut 4 bases from V and 10 bases from J, with 17 bases between. This CDR3 contains 14 residues. As DNA, the CDR3 is TGTGCCTGGAATCCGGGTGCCTTGACCTCACCCCTCCACTTT. The encoded protein is CAWNPGALTSPLHF.

On this clone: This clone may be a read error of a much larger clone one base away. The gene calls are TRBV6-1 and TRBJ1-1, with a weak D call TRBD1 (5 bases). From germline, CDR1 is MNHNS and CDR2 SASEGT. Trimming removed 5 bases from V and 5 bases from J, with 12 bases in between. The CDR3 loop spans 13 amino acids. The CDR3 loop is CASSNQYRTEAFF. In DNA form, the CDR3 reads TGTGCCAGCAGTAACCAATACAGGACTGAAGCTTTCTTT.

As concerns this clone: A single base separates this from a much larger clone, so it may be a read error. The V call is TRBV4-2, the J call TRBJ2-7, with D unclear. The germline gives CDR1 LGHNA, CDR2 YNFKEQ. The CDR3 has 15 residues. CDR3 nucleotides: TGTGCCAGCAGCCAAGATTCCGGCAGTCCCTACGATCAGTACTTC. Its translation is CASSQDSGSPYDQYF.

This clone has at least ten counts. CDR3 residues: CASRPGNTGELFF. The DNA of the CDR3 is TGTGCCAGCAGACCAGGGAACACCGGGGAGCTGTTTTTT. The chain uses TRBV28 and TRBJ2-2, with D uncertain. CDR3 length: 13 amino acids. In germline, CDR1 is MDHEN, CDR2 SYDVKM. V gave up 6 bases and J gave up 1 base, with 6 bases separating them. Variable domain in full (rest from reference TRBV28 and TRBJ2-2): DVKVTQSSRYLVKRTGEKVFLECVQDMDHENMFWYRQDPGLGLRLIYFSYDVKMKEKGDIPEGYSVSREKKERFSLILESASTNQTSMYLCASRPGNTGELFFGEGSRLTVL.

This clone was detected ten times or more. V and J are TRBV7-3 and TRBJ1-6, with 7 bases identical to TRBD1. The ends lost 2 bases at V and 10 bases at J; junction bases unmatched: 5. This CDR3 region has 14 residues. From germline, CDR1 is SGHTA and CDR2 FQGTGA. The CDR3 region has the DNA TGTGCCAGCAGCTTAGAGATCAGGGGGTCACCCCTCCACTTT. It encodes CASSLEIRGSPLHF.

This clone was recorded many times. The chain is built from TRBV28 and TRBJ1-1; 7 bases match TRBD1. The CDR3 is made up of 14 amino acids. Germline V gene lookup returns CDR1 MDHEN and CDR2 SYDVKM. Unmatched junction bases numbered 7, after V lost 6 bases and J lost 3 bases. CDR3 sequence reads: CASRFLGGDTEAFF. DNA for the CDR3: TGTGCCAGCAGGTTCCTAGGGGGCGACACTGAAGCTTTCTTT.

This clone was counted only a few times. This chain links TRBV5-6 with TRBJ1-2; D ambiguous. V lost 0 bases and J 10 bases, leaving 7 bases between the germline ends. Germline-derived CDR1 and CDR2 are SGHDT and YYEEEE. This CDR3 has 11 amino acids. CDR3 nucleotide sequence: TGTGCCAGCAGCTTGGGTCTGGCCTACACCTTC. Protein sequence: CASSLGLAYTF.

The sample holds a few counts of this clone. The J gene is TRBJ1-3, the V gene TRBV28, with D possibly TRBD1 on 5 matching bases. V dropped 6 bases and J dropped 4 bases, with 16 bases sitting between them. Looked up from germline, CDR1 is MDHEN and CDR2 is SYDVKM. The CDR3 contains 15 residues. The CDR3 region has the DNA TGTGCCAGCAGAGAAGGTCGGGACCCAGGAAACACCATATATTTT. Residues: CASREGRDPGNTIYF.

This clone has ten or more counts. Compared with germline, one end of the junction differs, possibly owing to a read error. V gene TRBV7-9 combines with J gene TRBJ2-1; possibly TRBD2 for D (5 bases). Germline CDR1 is SEHNR and CDR2 is FQNEAQ (reference sequence). This CDR3 has 14 residues. Here the CDR3 DNA reads TGTGCCAGCAGCTTAGCGGGAGCTCACAATGAGCCGTTCTTC. This gives the protein CASSLAGAHNEPFF.

This clone was seen at least ten times. The chain is built from TRBV7-9 and TRBJ2-7; D gene uncertain. Germline V gene data show CDR1 as SEHNR and CDR2 as FQNEAQ (reference sequence). The CDR3 loop spans 11 amino acids. Trimming removed 6 bases from V and 7 bases from J, with 10 bases in between. The CDR3 nucleotides read TGTGCCAGCAGTCAAGCCGGGGAGCAGTACTTC. Protein sequence: CASSQAGEQYF.

In the case of this clone: One end of the junction fails to match germline, which may point to a read error. The genes are TRBV3-1 and TRBJ1-1, with D perhaps TRBD1 (6 bases). The CDR3 sequence is 14 residues long. Per the germline V gene, CDR1 is LGHDT and CDR2 is YNNKEL (reference sequence). The CDR3 is CTSSQVGAGLGAFF. CDR3 DNA sequence: TGTACCAGCAGCCAAGTGGGGGCGGGCCTTGGAGCTTTCTTT.

This clone came up a few times. One base away lies a much larger clone, so this may be a sequencing read error. The V gene is TRBV9, the J gene TRBJ2-3; D gene unclear. Germline V CDR1 and CDR2: SGDLS, YYNGEE. The CDR3 covers 12 residues. With 0 bases removed from V and 7 bases from J, the gap between germline ends came to 6 bases. For the CDR3, the DNA is TGTGCCAGCAGCGTAGATGCATATACGCAGTATTTT. It translates to CASSVDAYTQYF.

This clone was seen repeatedly, ten times or more. The V call is TRBV5-4, the J call TRBJ2-1; 8 bases line up with TRBD2. After removal of 0 bases from V and 7 bases from J, the junction contained 9 bases not matched to a gene. Germline V CDR1 and CDR2: SGHNT, YYREEE (reference sequence). The CDR3 spans 16 residues. CDR3 region: CASSLAPSGSGNEQFF. CDR3 bases: TGTGCCAGCAGCTTGGCCCCCAGCGGGAGCGGGAATGAGCAGTTCTTC.

Many counts were recorded for this clone. V usage is TRBV4-2 and J usage is TRBJ2-5; perhaps D is TRBD1 or TRBD2 (6 bases each). This CDR3 is 14 amino acids long. Looked up from germline, CDR1 is LGHNA and CDR2 is YNFKEQ. V was clipped by 5 bases and J by 5 bases, with 15 bases between them. The CDR3 nucleotides read TGTGCCAGCAGCAAAGGGGGTGGGGGGGAGACCCAGTACTTC. Protein: CASSKGGGGETQYF.

This clone occurred many times. This chain connects TRBV19 to TRBJ2-3; 11 nucleotides agree with TRBD2. V trimming: 3 bases; J trimming: 2 bases; junction bases outside the gene matches: 7. Germline V gene lookup returns CDR1 LNHDA and CDR2 SQIVND (reference sequence). CDR3 size: 17 residues. CDR3 sequence: CASSIPSTSGITDTQYF. The CDR3 nucleotides read TGTGCCAGTAGTATCCCCTCGACTAGCGGGATCACAGATACGCAGTATTTT.

In its sample, this clone was seen a few times. The chain uses TRBV11-1 and TRBJ2-7, with D possibly being TRBD1 (6 bases). The CDR3 totals 15 residues. Germline V gene data show CDR1 as SGHAT and CDR2 as FQDESV (reference sequence). V was clipped by 1 base and J by 2 bases, with 12 bases between them. CDR3 sequence: CASSLVTGRTYEQYF. The CDR3 DNA reads as TGTGCCAGCAGCTTAGTGACAGGCCGGACCTACGAGCAGTACTTC.

The chain uses TRBV9 and TRBJ1-2; a possible D gene is TRBD1 (5 bases). V lost 4 bases and J lost 2, with 12 bases in between. The CDR3 is made up of 14 amino acids. Germline CDR1 is SGDLS and CDR2 is YYNGEE. The CDR3 is CASSRGGENYGYTF. The CDR3 coding sequence is TGTGCCAGCAGCCGAGGAGGGGAGAACTATGGCTACACCTTC.

The sample holds many counts of this clone. The chain links TRBV6-1 to TRBJ2-3; 9 positions match TRBD1. V lost 6 bases and J lost 4; bases outside the gene matches: 5. CDR1 MNHNS and CDR2 SASEGT come from the germline V gene. CDR3 length: 14 residues. CDR3: CASSDRGAADTQYF. The CDR3 DNA reads as TGTGCCAGCAGCGACAGGGGGGCAGCAGATACGCAGTATTTT.

Ten or more counts support this clone. The chain carries TRBV15 and TRBJ2-5; D is undetermined. CDR1 and CDR2 from the germline V gene are LNHNV and YYDKDF (reference sequence). The germline V and J ends were trimmed by 0 bases and 4 bases, with 9 bases remaining between them. The CDR3 spans 14 residues. The CDR3 region is CATSRDGSSETQYF. CDR3 bases: TGTGCCACCAGCAGAGATGGAAGTTCAGAGACCCAGTACTTC.

This clone has a count of ten or more. The chain combines TRBV7-6 with TRBJ1-6, with TRBD1 matching 7 bases. CDR1 SGHVS and CDR2 FNYEAQ come from the germline V gene. This CDR3 contains 14 residues. V was clipped by 2 bases and J by 7 bases; unmatched bases: 2. The CDR3 DNA reads as TGTGCCAGCAGCTTAACAGGGGAAAATTCACCCCTCCACTTT. It translates to CASSLTGENSPLHF.